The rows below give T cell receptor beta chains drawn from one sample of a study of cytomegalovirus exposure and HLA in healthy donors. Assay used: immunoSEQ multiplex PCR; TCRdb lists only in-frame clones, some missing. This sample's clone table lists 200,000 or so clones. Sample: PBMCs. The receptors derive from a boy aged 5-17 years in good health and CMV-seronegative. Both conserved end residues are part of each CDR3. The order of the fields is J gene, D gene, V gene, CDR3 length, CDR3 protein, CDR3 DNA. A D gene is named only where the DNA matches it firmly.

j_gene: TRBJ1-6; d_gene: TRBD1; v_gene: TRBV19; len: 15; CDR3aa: CASTGQADYNSPLHF; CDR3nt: TGTGCCAGTACCGGACAGGCGGACTATAATTCACCCCTCCACTTT
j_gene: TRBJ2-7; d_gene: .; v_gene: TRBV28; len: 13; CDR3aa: CASSLRGSYEQYF; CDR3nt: TGTGCCAGCAGTCTCAGGGGTTCCTACGAGCAGTACTTC
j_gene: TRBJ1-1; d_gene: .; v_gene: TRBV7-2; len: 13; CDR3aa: CASSLSRITEAFF; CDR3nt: TGTGCCAGCAGCCTTAGTCGTATCACTGAAGCTTTCTTT
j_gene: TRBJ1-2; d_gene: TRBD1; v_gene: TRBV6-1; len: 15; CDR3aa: CASSPRDRGNYGYTF; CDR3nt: TGTGCCAGCAGTCCCCGGGACAGGGGTAACTATGGCTACACCTTC
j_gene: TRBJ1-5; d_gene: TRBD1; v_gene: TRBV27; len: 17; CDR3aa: CASSLQGAFRDNQPQHF; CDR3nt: TGTGCCAGCAGTTTACAGGGGGCCTTTCGGGACAATCAGCCCCAGCATTTT
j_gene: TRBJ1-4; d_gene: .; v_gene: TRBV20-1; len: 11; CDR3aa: CSASGQEKLFF; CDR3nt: TGCAGTGCTTCTGGACAGGAAAAACTGTTTTTT
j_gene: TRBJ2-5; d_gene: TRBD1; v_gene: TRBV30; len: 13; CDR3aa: CAWSPGQGETQYF; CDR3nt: TGTGCCTGGAGCCCGGGACAGGGAGAGACCCAGTACTTC
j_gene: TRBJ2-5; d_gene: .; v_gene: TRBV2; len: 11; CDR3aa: CASKGEGTQYF; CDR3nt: TGTGCCAGCAAAGGGGAAGGGACCCAGTACTTC
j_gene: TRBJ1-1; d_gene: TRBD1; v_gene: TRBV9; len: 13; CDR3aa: CASAGQLNTEAFF; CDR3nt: TGTGCCAGCGCGGGACAGTTGAACACTGAAGCTTTCTTT
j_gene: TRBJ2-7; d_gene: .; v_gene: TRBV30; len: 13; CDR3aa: CAWSGTGYYEQYF; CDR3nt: TGTGCCTGGAGTGGAACAGGCTACTACGAGCAGTACTTC
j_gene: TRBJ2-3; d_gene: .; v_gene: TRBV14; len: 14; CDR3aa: CASSPLGAVDTQYF; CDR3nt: TGTGCCAGCAGCCCGTTGGGGGCGGTCGATACGCAGTATTTT
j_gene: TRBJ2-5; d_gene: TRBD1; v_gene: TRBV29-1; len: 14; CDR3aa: CSVILGQGAVTQYF; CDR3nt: TGCAGCGTTATACTTGGACAGGGGGCAGTGACCCAGTACTTC
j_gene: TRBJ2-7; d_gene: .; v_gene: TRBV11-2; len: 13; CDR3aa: CASRHTFSYEQYF; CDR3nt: TGTGCCAGCAGACACACCTTCTCCTACGAGCAGTACTTC
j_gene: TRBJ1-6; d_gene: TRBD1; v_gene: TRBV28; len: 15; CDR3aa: CASSLWTGGDSPLHF; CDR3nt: TGTGCCAGCAGTTTGTGGACAGGGGGCGATTCACCCCTCCACTTT
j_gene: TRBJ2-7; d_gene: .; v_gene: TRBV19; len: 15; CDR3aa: CASSIVAGQPYEQYF; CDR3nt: TGTGCCAGTAGTATAGTGGCCGGACAGCCCTACGAGCAGTACTTC
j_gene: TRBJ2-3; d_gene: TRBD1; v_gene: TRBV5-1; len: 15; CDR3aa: CASSADRASTDTQYF; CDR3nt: TGCGCCAGCAGCGCGGACAGGGCTAGCACAGATACGCAGTATTTT
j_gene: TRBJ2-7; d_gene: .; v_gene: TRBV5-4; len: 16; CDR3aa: CASSLVHQIGAYEQYF; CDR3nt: TGTGCCAGCAGCTTGGTTCATCAAATCGGTGCCTACGAGCAGTACTTC
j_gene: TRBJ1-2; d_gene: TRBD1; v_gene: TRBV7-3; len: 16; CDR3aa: CASSPSGTGVDYGYTF; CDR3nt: TGTGCCAGCAGCCCTTCGGGGACAGGGGTGGACTATGGCTACACCTTC
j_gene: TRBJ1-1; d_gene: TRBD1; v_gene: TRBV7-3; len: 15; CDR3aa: CASSLSDRPNTEAFF; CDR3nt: TGTGCCAGCAGCCTATCGGACAGGCCGAACACTGAAGCTTTCTTT
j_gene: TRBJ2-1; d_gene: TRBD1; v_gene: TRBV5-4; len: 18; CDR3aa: CASSSDGGRTGDVWRKFF; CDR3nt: TGTGCCAGCAGCTCCGATGGGGGCCGGACAGGGGATGTCTGGAGGAAGTTCTTC
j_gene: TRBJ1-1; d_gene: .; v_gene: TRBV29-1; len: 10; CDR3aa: CSVEGPEAFF; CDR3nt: TGCAGCGTTGAAGGGCCTGAAGCTTTCTTT
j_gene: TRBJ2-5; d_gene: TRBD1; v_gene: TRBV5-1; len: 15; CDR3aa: CASSGGTGSQETQYF; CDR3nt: TGCGCCAGCAGCGGCGGGACAGGATCGCAAGAGACCCAGTACTTC